Listed below are T cell receptor beta chains from one sample, sequenced in a study of CD4+ T cells in melanoma. Only in-frame clones appear in the TCRdb table, and some are missing; sequencing was by immunoSEQ multiplex PCR. The table records about 11,000 clones, 66% of them present only once. Sequencing used cells from a culture (not recorded whether cultured in vitro). These receptors were collected from a human donor with melanoma. CDR3s include the opening cysteine and the closing phenylalanine or tryptophan. D genes are given only for firm matches. A clone size is listed for some rows: how often the clone was seen (once, few, many), or a class if it is expanded.

j_call v_call d_call clone_size cdr3_aa cdr3_nt
TRBJ2-3 TRBV2 TRBD1 NA CASSTGQGIRTDTQYF TGTGCCAGCAGTACTGGACAGGGAATACGAACAGATACGCAGTATTTT
TRBJ2-4 TRBV19 NA once CASSIPGLKNIQYF TGTGCCAGTAGTATTCCAGGGCTGAAAAACATTCAGTACTTC
TRBJ2-5 TRBV5-5 TRBD2 NA CASRLAGSETQYF TGTGCCAGCCGCCTAGCGGGGTCGGAGACCCAGTACTTC
TRBJ2-3 TRBV7-3 TRBD2 NA CASSFLAGNTDTQYF TGTGCCAGCAGCTTCCTAGCGGGGAACACAGATACGCAGTATTTT
TRBJ2-1 TRBV18 NA few CASSPGTGPYNEQFF TGTGCCAGCTCACCGGGGACGGGGCCCTACAATGAGCAGTTCTTC
TRBJ1-2 TRBV11-2 NA NA CASSLTQGLGTF TGTGCCAGCAGCTTAACTCAGGGGCTCGGCACCTTC
TRBJ2-7 TRBV7-8 NA NA CASSLVGGYPEQYF TGTGCCAGCAGCTTAGTTGGAGGGTATCCCGAGCAGTACTTC
TRBJ2-5 TRBV5-1 NA once CASSSTGLGFGETQYF TGCGCCAGCAGCTCAACCGGACTGGGATTTGGAGAGACCCAGTACTTC
TRBJ2-3 TRBV5-1 TRBD2 NA CASSLSGGAWTDTQYF TGCGCCAGCAGCTTGAGCGGGGGGGCCTGGACAGATACGCAGTATTTT
TRBJ1-2 TRBV4-2 NA NA CASSQGVGISGYTF TGTGCCAGCAGCCAAGGTGTGGGTATCAGCGGCTACACCTTC
TRBJ1-4 TRBV5-4 NA NA CASSHGGGGKNEKLFF TGTGCCAGCAGCCACGGTGGTGGGGGGAAGAATGAAAAACTGTTTTTT
TRBJ1-1 TRBV30 NA NA CAWSGTWDTEAFF TGTGCCTGGAGTGGGACCTGGGACACTGAAGCTTTCTTT
TRBJ2-7 TRBV6-6 TRBD2 NA CASSYERGAKQYF TGTGCCAGCAGTTACGAGCGGGGGGCCAAGCAGTACTTC
TRBJ2-2 TRBV7-6 NA NA CASSLLPDAGELFF TGTGCCAGCAGCTTACTTCCAGACGCCGGGGAGCTGTTTTTT
TRBJ1-6 TRBV27 TRBD1 NA CASSRSPPGQAALHF TGTGCCAGCAGTCGTAGTCCTCCTGGACAGGCAGCCCTCCACTTT
TRBJ1-1 TRBV4-1 NA few CASSQVGSAANTEAFF TGCGCCAGCAGCCAAGTAGGTTCGGCGGCTAACACTGAAGCTTTCTTT
TRBJ2-2 TRBV18 NA NA CASSPSVGAVTGELFF TGTGCCAGCTCACCCTCCGTAGGGGCGGTCACCGGGGAGCTGTTTTTT
TRBJ1-5 TRBV4-1 NA NA CASRLNIFGNQPQHF TGCGCCAGCAGGCTGAACATCTTTGGCAATCAGCCCCAGCATTTT
TRBJ1-2 TRBV4-2 TRBD1 few CASSQREGAGGYTF TGTGCCAGCAGCCAAAGGGAGGGGGCAGGTGGCTACACCTTC
TRBJ1-1 TRBV7-8 NA NA CASSLALSPVNTEAFF TGTGCCAGCAGCTTAGCGCTATCTCCTGTGAACACTGAAGCTTTCTTT